This TCR beta chain was retrieved from a study of cytomegalovirus exposure and HLA in healthy donors. This PCR relied on a set of 60 Vbeta primers and 13 Jbeta primers. Clones were read by immunoSEQ multiplex PCR, and TCRdb kept only the in-frame ones, dropping some. The sample has around 140,000 clones; approximately 84% are singletons. Sequenced material: PBMCs. The sequence was obtained from a woman aged 40 to 50 in good health and CMV-seronegative.

The CDR3 region has the DNA TGTGCCTGGAGTGTACAAAGAGGGAGAGCCACTGAAGCTTTCTTT. Its translation is CAWSVQRGRATEAFF. V gene TRBV30 combines with J gene TRBJ1-1; D is unclear. Trimming cost V 0 bases and J 4 bases, with 15 bases left between them. The germline CDR1 and CDR2 sequences are GTSNPN and SVGIG (reference sequence). The CDR3 length is 15 residues.